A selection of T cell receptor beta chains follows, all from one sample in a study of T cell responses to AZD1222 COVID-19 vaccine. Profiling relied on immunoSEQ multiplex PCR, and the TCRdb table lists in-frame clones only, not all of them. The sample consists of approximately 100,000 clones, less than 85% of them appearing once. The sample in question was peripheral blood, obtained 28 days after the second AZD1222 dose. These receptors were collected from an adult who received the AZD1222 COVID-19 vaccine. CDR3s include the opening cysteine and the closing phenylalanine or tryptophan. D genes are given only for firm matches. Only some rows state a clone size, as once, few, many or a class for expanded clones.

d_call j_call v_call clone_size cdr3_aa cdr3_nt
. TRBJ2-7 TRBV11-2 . CASSLIAGSDEQYF TGTGCCAGCAGCTTAATTGCTGGCTCAGACGAGCAGTACTTC
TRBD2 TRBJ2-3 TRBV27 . CASSGLAGGPNSDTQYF TGTGCCAGCAGCGGACTAGCGGGAGGGCCTAACTCAGATACGCAGTATTTT
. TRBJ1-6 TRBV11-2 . CASSRQASFGSYNSPLHF TGTGCCAGCAGCCGACAGGCCTCTTTCGGATCATATAATTCACCCCTCCACTTT
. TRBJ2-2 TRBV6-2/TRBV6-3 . CASSLTVGELFF TGTGCCAGCAGCCTTACTGTTGGGGAGCTGTTTTTT
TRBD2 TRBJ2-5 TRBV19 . CASSMGLAGGPSQETQYF TGTGCCAGTAGTATGGGACTAGCGGGGGGCCCGAGCCAAGAGACCCAGTACTTC
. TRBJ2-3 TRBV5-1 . CASTPEWDGRDTQYF TGCGCCAGCACCCCCGAATGGGACGGCCGAGATACGCAGTATTTT
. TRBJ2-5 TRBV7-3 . CASSRGGLGETQYF TGTGCCAGCAGCCGAGGGGGTTTAGGGGAGACCCAGTACTTC
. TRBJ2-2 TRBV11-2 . CASSPRSPKGVEDGELFF TGTGCCAGCAGCCCGAGATCCCCTAAAGGGGTCGAGGACGGGGAGCTGTTTTTT
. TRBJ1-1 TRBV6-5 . CASSYGGSSAEAFF TGTGCCAGCAGCTACGGAGGGTCGAGCGCTGAAGCTTTCTTT
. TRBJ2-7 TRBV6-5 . CASSNFEEQYF TGTGCCAGCAGTAACTTTGAGGAGCAGTACTTC
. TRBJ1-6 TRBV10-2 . CASSDIRLWQGYNSPLHF TGCGCCAGCAGTGATATCCGTTTGTGGCAGGGATATAATTCACCCCTCCACTTT
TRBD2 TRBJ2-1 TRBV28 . CASSRTSSSYNEQFF TGTGCCAGCAGCCGGACTAGTAGCTCCTACAATGAGCAGTTCTTC
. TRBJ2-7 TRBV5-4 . CASSLAGDNYEQYF TGTGCCAGCAGCTTGGCCGGGGATAACTACGAACAGTACTTC
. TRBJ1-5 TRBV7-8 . CASSRVSNQPQHF TGTGCCAGCAGCCGGGTCAGCAATCAGCCCCAGCATTTT
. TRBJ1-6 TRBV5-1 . CASSLGGFPLHF TGCGCCAGCAGCTTGGGGGGGTTCCCCCTCCACTTT
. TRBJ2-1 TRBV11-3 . CASSESMASRYNEQFF TGTGCCAGCTCGGAAAGTATGGCTAGCCGATACAATGAGCAGTTCTTC
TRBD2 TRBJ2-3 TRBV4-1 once CASSQRGGTDTQYF TGCGCCAGCAGCCAGCGGGGGGGGACAGATACGCAGTATTTT
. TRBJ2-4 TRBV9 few CASSVAAAGEASLAKNIQYF TGTGCCAGCAGCGTAGCTGCAGCGGGCGAAGCTTCCTTAGCCAAAAACATTCAGTACTTC
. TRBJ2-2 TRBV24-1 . CATSEAGELFF TGTGCCACCAGTGAGGCCGGGGAGCTGTTTTTT
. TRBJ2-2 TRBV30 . CASGGAQGTGELFF TGTGCCAGTGGGGGGGCTCAAGGGACCGGGGAGCTGTTTTTT
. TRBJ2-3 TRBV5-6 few CASSLGQFTDTQYF TGTGCCAGCAGCTTGGGACAGTTCACAGATACGCAGTATTTT
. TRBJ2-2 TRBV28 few CASSLGALGTGELFF TGTGCCAGCAGTCTCGGGGCCCTGGGAACCGGGGAGCTGTTTTTT